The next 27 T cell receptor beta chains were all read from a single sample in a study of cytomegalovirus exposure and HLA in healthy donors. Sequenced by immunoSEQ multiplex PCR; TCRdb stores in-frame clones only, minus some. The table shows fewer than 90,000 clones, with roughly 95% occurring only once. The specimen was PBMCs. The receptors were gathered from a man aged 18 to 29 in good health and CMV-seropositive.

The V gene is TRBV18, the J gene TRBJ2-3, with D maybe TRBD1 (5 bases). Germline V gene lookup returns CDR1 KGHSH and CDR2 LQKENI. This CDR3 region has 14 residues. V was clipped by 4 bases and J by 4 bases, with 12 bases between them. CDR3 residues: CASSLGFRADTQYF. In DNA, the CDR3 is TGTGCCAGCTCACTGGGGTTCAGGGCAGATACGCAGTATTTT.

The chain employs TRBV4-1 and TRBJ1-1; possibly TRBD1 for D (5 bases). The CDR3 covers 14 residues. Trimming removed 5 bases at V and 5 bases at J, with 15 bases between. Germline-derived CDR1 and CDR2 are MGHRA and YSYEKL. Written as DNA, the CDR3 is TGCGCCAGCAGCTGGGGCAGGGAGGAAACTGAAGCTTTCTTT. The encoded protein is CASSWGREETEAFF.

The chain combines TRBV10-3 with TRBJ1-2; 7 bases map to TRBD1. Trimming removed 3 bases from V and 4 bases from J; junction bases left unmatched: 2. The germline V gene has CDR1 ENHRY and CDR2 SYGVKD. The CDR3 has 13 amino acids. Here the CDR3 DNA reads TGTGCCATCAGTGAAACAGGGGCCTATGGCTACACCTTC. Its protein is CAISETGAYGYTF.

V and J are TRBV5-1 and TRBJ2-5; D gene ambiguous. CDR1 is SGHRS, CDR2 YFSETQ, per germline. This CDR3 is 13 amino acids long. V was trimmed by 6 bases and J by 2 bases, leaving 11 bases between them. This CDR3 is CASILNSQETQYF. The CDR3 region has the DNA TGCGCCAGCATACTGAACTCGCAAGAGACCCAGTACTTC.

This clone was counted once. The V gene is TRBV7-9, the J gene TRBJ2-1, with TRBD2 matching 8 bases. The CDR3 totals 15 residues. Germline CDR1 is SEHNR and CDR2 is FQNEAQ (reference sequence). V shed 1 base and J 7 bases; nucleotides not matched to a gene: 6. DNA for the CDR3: TGTGCCAGCAGCTTAGAACTAGCGGTAGGGAATGAGCAGTTCTTC. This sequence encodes CASSLELAVGNEQFF.

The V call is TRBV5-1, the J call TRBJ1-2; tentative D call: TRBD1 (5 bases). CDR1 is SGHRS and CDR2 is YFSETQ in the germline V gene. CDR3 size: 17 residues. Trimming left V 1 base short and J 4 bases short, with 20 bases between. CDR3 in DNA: TGCGCCAGCAGCTTGTCCTCACAGGTATCCCACTTCTATGGCTACACCTTC. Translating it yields CASSLSSQVSHFYGYTF.

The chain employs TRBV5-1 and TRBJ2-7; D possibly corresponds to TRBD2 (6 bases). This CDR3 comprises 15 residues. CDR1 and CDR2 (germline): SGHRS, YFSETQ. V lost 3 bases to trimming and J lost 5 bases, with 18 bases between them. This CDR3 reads CASSWGTGDGNEQYF. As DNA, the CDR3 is TGCGCCAGCAGCTGGGGGACTGGGGACGGGAACGAGCAGTACTTC.

CDR3 sequence reads: CASSEGRDEKLFF. CDR3 sequence (DNA): TGTGCCAGCAGTGAGGGCAGGGATGAAAAACTGTTTTTT. The chain couples TRBV25-1 to TRBJ1-4; a weak D match, TRBD1 (5 bases). Germline assignment: CDR1 MGHDK and CDR2 SYGVNS. This CDR3 region has 13 residues. V shed 3 bases and J shed 6 bases, with 8 bases lying between them.

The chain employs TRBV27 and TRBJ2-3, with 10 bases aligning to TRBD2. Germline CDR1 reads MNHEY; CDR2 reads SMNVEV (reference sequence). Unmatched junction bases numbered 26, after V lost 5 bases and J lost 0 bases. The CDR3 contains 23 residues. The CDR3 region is CASSRLRDVMLAGVSASTDTQYF. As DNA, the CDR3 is TGTGCCAGCAGTCGCCTGAGGGACGTAATGCTAGCGGGAGTATCAGCTAGCACAGATACGCAGTATTTT.

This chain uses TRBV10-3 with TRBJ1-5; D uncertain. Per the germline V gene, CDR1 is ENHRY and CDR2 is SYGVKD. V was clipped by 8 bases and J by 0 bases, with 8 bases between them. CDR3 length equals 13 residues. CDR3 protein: CAIGQHSNQPQHF. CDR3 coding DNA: TGTGCCATCGGGCAGCATAGCAATCAGCCCCAGCATTTT.

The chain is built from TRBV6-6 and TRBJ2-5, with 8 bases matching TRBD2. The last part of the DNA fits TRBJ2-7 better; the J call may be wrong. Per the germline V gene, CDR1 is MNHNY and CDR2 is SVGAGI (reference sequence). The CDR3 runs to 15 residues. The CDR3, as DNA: TGTGCCAGCAGTTCCCCCGGGACTAGTCACCACGAGCAGTACTTC. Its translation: CASSSPGTSHHEQYF.

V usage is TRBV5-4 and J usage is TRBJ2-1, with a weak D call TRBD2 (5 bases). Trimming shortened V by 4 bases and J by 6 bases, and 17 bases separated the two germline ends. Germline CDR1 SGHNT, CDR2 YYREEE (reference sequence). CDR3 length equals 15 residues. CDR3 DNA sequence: TGTGCCAGCAGCATACTGAGACTACAAGGCAATGAGCAGTTCTTC. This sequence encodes CASSILRLQGNEQFF.

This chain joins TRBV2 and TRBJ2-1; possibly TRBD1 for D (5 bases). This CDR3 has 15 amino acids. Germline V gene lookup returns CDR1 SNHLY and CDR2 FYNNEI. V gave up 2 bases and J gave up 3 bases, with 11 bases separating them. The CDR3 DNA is TGTGCCAGCAGTGAACAGGGTCTGGGCTACAATGAGCAGTTCTTC. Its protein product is CASSEQGLGYNEQFF.

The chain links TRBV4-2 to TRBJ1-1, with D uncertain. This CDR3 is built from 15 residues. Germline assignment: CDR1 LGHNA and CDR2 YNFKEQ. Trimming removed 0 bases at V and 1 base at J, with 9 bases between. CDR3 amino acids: CASSQEGQWNTEAFF. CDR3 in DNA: TGTGCCAGCAGCCAAGAGGGCCAGTGGAACACTGAAGCTTTCTTT.

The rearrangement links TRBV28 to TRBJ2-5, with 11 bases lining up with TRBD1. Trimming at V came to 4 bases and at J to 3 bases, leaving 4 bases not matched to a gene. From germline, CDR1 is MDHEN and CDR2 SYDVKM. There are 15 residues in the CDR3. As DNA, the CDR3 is TGTGCCAGCAGTTCCCGGGACAGGGGGGAAGAGACCCAGTACTTC. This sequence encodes CASSSRDRGEETQYF.

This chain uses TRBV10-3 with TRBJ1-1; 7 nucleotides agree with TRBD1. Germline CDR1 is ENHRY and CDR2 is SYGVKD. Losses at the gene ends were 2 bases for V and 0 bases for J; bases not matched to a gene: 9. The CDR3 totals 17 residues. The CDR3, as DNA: TGTGCCATCAGTGAGGCCTCCGGGACAGACATGAACACTGAAGCTTTCTTT. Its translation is CAISEASGTDMNTEAFF.

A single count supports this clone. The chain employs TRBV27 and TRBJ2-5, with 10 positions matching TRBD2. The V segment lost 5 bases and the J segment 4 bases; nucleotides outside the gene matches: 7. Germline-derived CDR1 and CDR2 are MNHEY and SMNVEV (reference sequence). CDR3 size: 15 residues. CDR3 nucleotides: TGTGCCAGCAGTCTTAGCGGGAGGAGGGGAGAGACCCAGTACTTC. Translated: CASSLSGRRGETQYF.

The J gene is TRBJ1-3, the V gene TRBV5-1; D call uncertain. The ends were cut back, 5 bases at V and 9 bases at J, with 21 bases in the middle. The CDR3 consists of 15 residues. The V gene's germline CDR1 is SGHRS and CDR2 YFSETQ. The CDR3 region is CASSVSPEAYGTIYF. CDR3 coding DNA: TGCGCCAGCAGTGTGAGCCCGGAGGCTTATGGCACCATATATTTT.

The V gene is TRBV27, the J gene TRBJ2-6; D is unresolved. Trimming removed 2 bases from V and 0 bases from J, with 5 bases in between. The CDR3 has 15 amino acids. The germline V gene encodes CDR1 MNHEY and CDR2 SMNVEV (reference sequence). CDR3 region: CASSLGPSGANVLTF. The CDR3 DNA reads TGTGCCAGCAGTTTAGGGCCCTCTGGGGCCAACGTCCTGACTTTC.

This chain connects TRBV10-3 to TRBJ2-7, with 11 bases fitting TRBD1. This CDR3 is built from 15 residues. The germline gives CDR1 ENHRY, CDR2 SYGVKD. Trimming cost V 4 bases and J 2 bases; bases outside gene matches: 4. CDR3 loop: CAISGGDRGAYEQYF. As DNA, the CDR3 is TGTGCCATCAGTGGGGGGGACAGGGGGGCCTACGAGCAGTACTTC.

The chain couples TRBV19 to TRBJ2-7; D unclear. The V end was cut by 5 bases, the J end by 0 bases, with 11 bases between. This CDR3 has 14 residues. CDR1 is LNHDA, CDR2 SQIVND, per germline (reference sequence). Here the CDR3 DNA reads TGTGCCAGTAGTGTCTCCTCCGTCTCCTACGAGCAGTACTTC. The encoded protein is CASSVSSVSYEQYF.

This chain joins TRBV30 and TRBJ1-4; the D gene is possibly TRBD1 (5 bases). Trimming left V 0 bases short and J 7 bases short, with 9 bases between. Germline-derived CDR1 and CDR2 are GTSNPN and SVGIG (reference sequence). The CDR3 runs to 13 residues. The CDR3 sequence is CAWSVSGFEKLFF. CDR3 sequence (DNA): TGTGCCTGGAGTGTTTCAGGGTTTGAAAAACTGTTTTTT.

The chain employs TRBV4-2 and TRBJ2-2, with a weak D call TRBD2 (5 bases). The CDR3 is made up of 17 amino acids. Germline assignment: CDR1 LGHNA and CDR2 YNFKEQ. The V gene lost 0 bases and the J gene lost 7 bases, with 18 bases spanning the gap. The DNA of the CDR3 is TGTGCCAGCAGCCAAGATAAACCTAGCCGAAGGAACGGGGAGCTGTTTTTT. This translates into CASSQDKPSRRNGELFF.

CDR3 sequence (DNA): TGTGCCAGCAGAAGACTAGCGGGAGGAAGGAACACCGGGGAGCTGTTTTTT. Translation gives CASRRLAGGRNTGELFF. The rearrangement links TRBV6-4 to TRBJ2-2, with 13 bases fitting TRBD2. This CDR3 has 17 residues. Germline CDR1 is MRHNA and CDR2 is SNTAGT. With 6 bases clipped from V and 1 base from J, the junction kept 5 bases outside the gene matches.

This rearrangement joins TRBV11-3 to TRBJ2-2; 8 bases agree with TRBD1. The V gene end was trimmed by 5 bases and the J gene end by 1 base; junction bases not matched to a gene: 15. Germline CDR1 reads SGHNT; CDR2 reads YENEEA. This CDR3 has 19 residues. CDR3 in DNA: TGTGCCAGCAGCCCAGGACAGGGCACGCGACATAGGAACACCGGGGAGCTGTTTTTT. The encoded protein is CASSPGQGTRHRNTGELFF.

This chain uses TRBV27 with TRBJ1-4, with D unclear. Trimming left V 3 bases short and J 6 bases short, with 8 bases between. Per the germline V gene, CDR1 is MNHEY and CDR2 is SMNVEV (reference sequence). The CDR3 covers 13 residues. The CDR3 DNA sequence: TGTGCCAGCAGTTTTTCCCGCGATGAAAAACTGTTTTTT. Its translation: CASSFSRDEKLFF.

CDR3 DNA: TGTGCCTGGAGTAGGGGACAGGGGGTGGGTGAAAAACTGTTTTTT. Translated: CAWSRGQGVGEKLFF. The gene calls are TRBV30 and TRBJ1-4, with 11 bases that match TRBD1. Germline CDR1 and CDR2: GTSNPN and SVGIG (reference sequence). V shed 2 bases, J shed 7 bases, and the junction held 6 bases outside the gene matches. This CDR3 comprises 15 residues.